The clone carrying this T cell receptor beta chain appeared once. No antigen is known for it. This sample is drawn from a study of a mutant IDH1 vaccine in newly diagnosed glioma. Study context: Eight vaccinations went to patients in weeks 1, 3, 5, 7, 11, 15, 19, 23. Treated patients had a mean age of roughly 40 years and a 62.5% male, around 40% female split. Study results and caveats: Variations in leading peripheral T cell clonotypes appeared to have no connection with pseudoprogression.

V shed 5 bases and J shed 5 bases, with 15 bases lying between them. Germline loops: CDR1 SGHDT, CDR2 YYEEEE. The CDR3 length is 14 residues. Generated by immunoSEQ multiplex PCR, the TCRdb table keeps only in-frame clones and is missing some. The table lists 52,000 or so clones, around 82% of them singletons. Time point here: week 5, during vaccination. One vaccine dose held 300 ug of mutant IDH1 20-mer peptide and came with topical imiquimod. Specimen: PBMCs, collected from a glioma patient whose treatment included an IDH1 peptide vaccine. The chain recombines TRBV5-6 with TRBJ2-3, with D maybe TRBD2 (7 bases). This sequence was found in a woman younger than 30 with glioma. Some clones in this sample may be carry-over from other donors' samples. The DNA for the CDR3 is TGTGCCAGCAGTAAGGGGGGGGCAAGAGATACGCAGTATTTT. It translates to CASSKGGARDTQYF.